These T cell receptor beta chains were read from a single sample in a study of blood T cell repertoires in COVID-19. TCRdb keeps only in-frame clones here, not all; method: immunoSEQ multiplex PCR. The table has more than 350,000 clones, about 89% seen once; the top ten hold about 9.4%. The sample consisted of peripheral blood. The receptor source for this set is a woman aged 25-40 years with COVID-19, enrolled during active disease. Each CDR3 is given with its conserved first and last residue. D genes are given only for firm matches. Rows give clone size only sometimes, using once, few, many, or a class for an expanded clone.

.	TRBV3-1/TRBV3-2	TRBD2	TRBJ2-7	CASSQDGGLATYEQYF	TGTGCCAGCAGCCAAGACGGGGGACTAGCGACCTACGAGCAGTACTTC
.	TRBV7-6	TRBD1	TRBJ1-1	CASRPILGTVEAFF	TGTGCCAGCAGACCCATCCTTGGGACAGTTGAAGCTTTCTTT
.	TRBV7-9	TRBD1	TRBJ2-5	CASSFGTGGPETQYF	TGTGCCAGCAGCTTTGGGACAGGGGGGCCAGAGACCCAGTACTTC
.	TRBV13	.	TRBJ2-6	CASRGGEGNPAGANVLTF	TGTGCCAGCAGGGGTGGAGAGGGAAACCCCGCTGGGGCCAACGTCCTGACTTTC
.	TRBV7-2	.	TRBJ2-7	CASSLVSGRTPGEQYF	TGTGCCAGCAGCTTAGTTAGTGGGAGGACCCCGGGCGAGCAGTACTTC
.	TRBV5-1	TRBD1	TRBJ1-1	CASSSGQGDTEAFF	TGCGCCAGCAGCTCGGGACAGGGGGACACTGAAGCTTTCTTT
few	TRBV3-1/TRBV3-2	.	TRBJ2-1	CASSYGLPSYNEQFF	TGTGCCAGCAGTTACGGACTGCCCTCCTACAATGAGCAGTTCTTC
.	TRBV29-1	TRBD1	TRBJ2-1	CSVVPGGPNEQFF	TGCAGCGTTGTCCCAGGGGGCCCCAATGAGCAGTTCTTC
once	TRBV12-3/TRBV12-4	.	TRBJ2-1	CASRGSSANEQFF	TGTGCCAGCAGGGGCTCTAGCGCCAATGAGCAGTTCTTC
few	TRBV10-3	TRBD2	TRBJ2-5	CAIGPGLAGTQETQYF	TGTGCCATCGGCCCGGGGCTAGCGGGCACCCAAGAGACCCAGTACTTC
.	TRBV4-2	TRBD2	TRBJ2-3	CASSQGNSGGGDTQYF	TGTGCCAGCAGCCAAGGTAATTCGGGAGGCGGCGATACGCAGTATTTT
.	TRBV30	.	TRBJ2-7	CAWSVAPLYEQYF	TGTGCCTGGAGTGTAGCACCCTTATACGAGCAGTACTTC
.	TRBV2	.	TRBJ1-1	CASSGTGFRDTEAFF	TGTGCCAGCAGTGGCACAGGGTTCAGGGACACTGAAGCTTTCTTT
.	TRBV6-5	TRBD1	TRBJ1-1	CASTQAGGTEAFF	TGTGCCAGCACACAGGCAGGGGGCACTGAAGCTTTCTTT
.	TRBV29-1	.	TRBJ2-1	CSVFSYPYNEQFF	TGCAGCGTTTTCTCTTATCCCTACAATGAGCAGTTCTTC
.	TRBV29-1	TRBD1	TRBJ2-4	CSVGQGQTKNIQYF	TGCAGCGTGGGACAGGGGCAGACCAAAAACATTCAGTACTTC
few	TRBV30	.	TRBJ2-7	CAWSRGSYEQYF	TGTGCCTGGAGCAGGGGATCCTACGAGCAGTACTTC